A selection of T cell receptor beta chains follows, all from one sample in a study of T cell repertoires in cytomegalovirus infection. No antigen has been identified for these receptors. TCRdb ran MiXCR on the reads and lists one entry per CDR3 protein. The repertoire includes 200,000 to 250,000 distinct CDR3 sequences, approximately 40% of them detected once, and around 64% sits in the top ten. The sequencing here drew on CD8+ T cells from cultured PBMCs, taken from culture after CMV antigen stimulation. The source of these receptors is a human donor in good health (CMV status not recorded). Some clones in this sample may be carry-over from other donors' samples. Each CDR3 is given with its conserved first and last residue. D genes are given only for firm matches. Not every row has a clone size; where given, it reads once, few, many or a size class.

TRBJ2-3 | TRBD2 | few | TRBV12-3/TRBV12-4 | CASSPTSGSILDTQYF | TGTGCCAGCAGTCCCACTAGCGGGAGTATATTAGATACGCAGTATTTT
TRBJ1-4 | . | few | TRBV7-9 | CASSPGEKLFF | TGTGCCAGCAGTCCTGGAGAAAAACTGTTTTTT
TRBJ2-7 | . | . | TRBV10-3 | CAISMLDSYEQYF | TGTGCCATCAGTATGCTAGACTCCTACGAGCAGTACTTC
TRBJ2-4 | TRBD1 | . | TRBV27 | CASSPNPQGGNIQYF | TGTGCCAGCAGTCCCAACCCACAGGGGGGAAACATTCAGTACTTC
TRBJ2-3 | TRBD2 | many | TRBV7-2 | CASSPLERGGDTQYF | TGTGCCAGCAGCCCCCTGGAGCGGGGAGGGGATACGCAGTATTTT
TRBJ1-5 | . | . | TRBV19 | CASNPKDRNQPQHF | TGTGCCAGTAACCCCAAGGACAGAAATCAGCCCCAGCATTTT
TRBJ2-1 | TRBD2 | . | TRBV12-3/TRBV12-4 | CASSLAASGGLNEQFF | TGTGCCAGCAGTTTAGCGGCTAGCGGGGGACTCAATGAGCAGTTCTTC
TRBJ1-1 | . | few | TRBV12-3/TRBV12-4 | CASSPWTEAFF | TGTGCCAGCAGTCCCTGGACTGAAGCTTTCTTT
TRBJ2-7 | TRBD1 | few | TRBV2 | CARGTGVYEQYF | TGTGCCAGAGGGACAGGGGTCTACGAGCAGTACTTC
TRBJ1-1 | TRBD1 | few | TRBV7-6 | CASSAGTGFTEAFF | TGTGCCAGCAGTGCAGGGACAGGGTTCACTGAAGCTTTCTTT
TRBJ2-7 | . | few | TRBV10-2 | CASRMGLSYEQYF | TGCGCCAGCAGAATGGGGCTCTCCTACGAGCAGTACTTC
TRBJ2-1 | TRBD2 | . | TRBV6-6 | CASSPRLAGGHGEQFF | TGTGCCAGCAGTCCCCGACTAGCGGGAGGGCATGGTGAGCAGTTCTTC
TRBJ2-7 | TRBD2 | . | TRBV10-3 | CAISAPGAGVSYEQYF | TGTGCCATCAGTGCCCCAGGCGCGGGAGTTTCTTACGAGCAGTACTTC
TRBJ2-5 | TRBD2 | . | TRBV7-9 | CASSTSTSGSEETQYF | TGTGCCAGCAGCACCTCGACTAGCGGGAGTGAAGAGACCCAGTACTTC
TRBJ1-2 | . | . | TRBV6-8 | CASSYSRVKGYTF | TGTGCCAGCAGTTACTCGAGAGTAAAAGGCTACACCTTC
TRBJ1-1 | TRBD1 | few | TRBV2 | CASSVRDRDYSTEAFF | TGTGCCAGCAGTGTTCGGGACAGGGACTATAGCACTGAAGCTTTCTTT
TRBJ2-1 | TRBD2 | . | TRBV28 | CASSPPSPGLAGVYYNEQFF | TGTGCCAGCAGCCCCCCGAGCCCGGGACTAGCGGGAGTGTACTACAATGAGCAGTTCTTC
TRBJ1-5 | . | few | TRBV19 | CASSIDNSRNQPQHF | TGTGCCAGTAGTATAGACAACAGCCGAAATCAGCCCCAGCATTTT
TRBJ2-7 | . | . | TRBV7-8 | CASSFYRDSYEQYF | TGTGCCAGCAGCTTCTACAGGGATTCCTACGAGCAGTACTTC
TRBJ1-1 | . | . | TRBV9 | CASTPPGSAEAFF | TGTGCCAGCACCCCCCCAGGATCGGCTGAAGCTTTCTTT
TRBJ1-1 | . | . | TRBV27 | CASSLSGREAFF | TGTGCCAGCAGTTTATCGGGACGGGAAGCTTTCTTT
TRBJ2-3 | . | many | TRBV7-2 | CASSNSYTDTQYF | TGTGCCAGCAGCAACTCCTACACAGATACGCAGTATTTT
TRBJ2-2 | TRBD2 | . | TRBV7-6 | CASSSPILIAGGRNTGELFF | TGTGCCAGCAGCTCCCCCATTTTGATAGCGGGGGGCCGGAACACCGGGGAGCTGTTTTTT
TRBJ2-2 | . | . | TRBV23-1 | CASNKTSPTGELFF | TGCGCCAGCAACAAGACATCCCCCACCGGGGAGCTGTTTTTT
TRBJ1-5 | . | . | TRBV27 | CASGATSGQPQHF | TGTGCCAGCGGTGCGACTAGTGGACAGCCCCAGCATTTT
TRBJ1-5 | TRBD1 | few | TRBV20-1 | CSARDPEGTARHQPQHF | TGCAGTGCTAGAGATCCCGAGGGGACAGCCCGGCATCAGCCCCAGCATTTT
TRBJ2-3 | . | few | TRBV12-3/TRBV12-4 | CASFSGEPALDTQYF | TGTGCCAGCTTCTCCGGGGAACCCGCTCTTGATACGCAGTATTTT
TRBJ2-1 | TRBD2 | . | TRBV28 | CASSLQGEGSGNEQFF | TGTGCCAGCAGCCTACAAGGGGAGGGCTCAGGGAATGAGCAGTTCTTC
TRBJ2-2 | TRBD2 | few | TRBV12-3/TRBV12-4 | CASSNGLAGGEDTGELFF | TGTGCCAGCAGTAACGGACTAGCGGGAGGAGAGGACACCGGGGAGCTGTTTTTT
TRBJ2-2 | . | . | TRBV9 | CASSVAPQGTKGTGELFF | TGTGCCAGCAGCGTAGCCCCTCAAGGGACCAAGGGGACCGGGGAGCTGTTTTTT
TRBJ2-3 | . | . | TRBV27 | CASSLMGPDTQYF | TGTGCCAGCAGTTTAATGGGGCCAGATACGCAGTATTTT
TRBJ2-7 | . | . | TRBV4-2 | CASSQDLGRSPYEQYF | TGTGCCAGCAGCCAAGATCTTGGGAGGAGTCCCTACGAGCAGTACTTC
TRBJ1-2 | . | . | TRBV19 | CASSILGAGYGYTF | TGTGCCAGTAGTATATTAGGGGCCGGCTATGGCTACACCTTC
TRBJ1-5 | . | . | TRBV7-9 | CASSLEKGDTGHQPQHF | TGTGCCAGCAGCTTAGAAAAAGGGGATACAGGGCATCAGCCCCAGCATTTT
TRBJ2-7 | . | few | TRBV30 | CAWNDAPRSYEQYF | TGTGCCTGGAACGATGCTCCAAGATCTTACGAGCAGTACTTC
TRBJ1-1 | TRBD1 | many | TRBV7-3 | CASSFGQGSTEAFF | TGTGCCAGCAGCTTCGGACAGGGAAGCACTGAAGCTTTCTTT
TRBJ2-1 | TRBD1 | . | TRBV5-1 | CASSTAGQGIVDEQFF | TGCGCCAGCAGTACCGCGGGACAGGGTATAGTGGATGAGCAGTTCTTC
TRBJ1-2 | . | many | TRBV2 | CASSEVTGFQF | TGTGCCAGCAGTGAAGTGACAGGTTTTCAATTC
TRBJ2-1 | TRBD2 | few | TRBV7-2 | CASSLEREQPYNEQFF | TGTGCCAGCAGCCTAGAGCGGGAACAACCGTACAATGAGCAGTTCTTC
TRBJ2-7 | . | . | TRBV9 | CASSGRGNSYEQYF | TGTGCCAGCAGCGGTCGGGGAAACTCCTACGAGCAGTACTTC
TRBJ2-7 | . | . | TRBV6-5 | CASSYGPEGNEQYF | TGTGCCAGCAGTTACGGGCCCGAGGGCAACGAGCAGTACTTC